This note documents a single T cell receptor (beta chain) sequence. The data were taken from a study of blood T cell repertoires in COVID-19. CDR3 length: 14 residues. Measured with immunoSEQ multiplex PCR; TCRdb has only the in-frame clones, and not every one. The sample records about 120,000 clones, around 77% being singletons. Material for sequencing was peripheral blood. The TCR sequence derives from a human donor in a cohort sampled during active COVID-19. The J gene is TRBJ1-6, the V gene TRBV1. TRBV1 is a pseudogene. Written as DNA, the CDR3 is TGCACCAGCAGGGGGGACTCTTGCTTTTCACCCCTCCACTTT. Its protein is CTSRGDSCFSPLHF.